Listed here is a single TCR beta chain. Its antigen is not identified. The sample belongs to a study of T-cell reconstitution after alpha-beta-depleted transplantation in children. The V gene lost 5 bases and the J gene lost 0 bases, with 17 bases spanning the gap. Germline V gives CDR1 MNHEY, CDR2 SMNVEV (reference sequence). The CDR3 length is 17 residues. Construction of the TCRbeta library involved unique molecular identifiers. TCRdb redid the calling of the PCR reads with MiXCR, one entry per CDR3 protein. The profile shows 120,000 or so distinct CDR3 sequences, roughly 24% of them singletons. Findings and limits, study-wide: T cells produced anew were the main source of T-cell counts and diversity one year after transplant. Several patients had high TCRbeta diversity at day 60; it came from surviving recipient T cells and thymic progenitors. There were reportedly several hundred expanded graft clones from which alpha-beta T cells came about two months after transplant.

The rearrangement joins TRBV27 to TRBJ2-1; D perhaps matches TRBD2 (5 bases). This TCR was recovered from a male patient aged 2 to 10 who had a stem cell transplant for chronic granulomatous disease, so the T cells may come from the graft donor. This specimen consisted of PBMCs, mostly from graft donor cells, obtained 180 days after TCRalphabeta/CD19-depleted stem cell transplant. The CDR3 sequence: CASSLTKRRSSYNEQFF. The CDR3 DNA follows: TGTGCCAGCAGTCTAACCAAGCGGAGGAGCTCCTACAATGAGCAGTTCTTC.